Presented here are 28 T cell receptor delta chains from one specimen sequenced in a study of γδ T cells in repeated Plasmodium falciparum infection. Vgamma9/Vdelta2+ and Vdelta2-negative gammadelta T cells were flow-sorted from PBMC for bulk sequencing. With CATT, TCRdb re-called clones from the multiplex PCR reads. Here the sample spans tens of thousands of delta-chain clones, 1.5% to 2% being singletons. The specimen was gamma-delta T cells from blood. These TCRs come from a pool of human donors (malaria-infected and uninfected, not separated).

To note about this clone: With a far larger clone one base away, a read error is the likely cause. The same CDR3 arises from other DNA sequences in this sample as well. The chain joins TRDV1 to TRDJ1, with D unresolved. Trimming removed 4 bases at V and 0 bases at J, with 18 bases between. The germline V gene has CDR1 TSWWSYY and CDR2 QGS. This CDR3 region has 17 residues. The CDR3 is CALGGPSLVPYTDKLIF. For the CDR3, the DNA is TGTGCTCTTGGGGGACCTAGCTTAGTGCCATACACCGATAAACTCATCTTT.

A remark on this clone: The protein that TCRdb holds for this DNA derives from a much larger clone and differs from the translated DNA at residue 3, which likely indicates a read error; the protein shown here is translated from the DNA. The rearrangement links TRDV1 to TRDJ1; 12 bases match TRDD3. TCRdb records no J gene; here it was assigned by comparing the DNA to germline. CDR1 TSWWSYY and CDR2 QGS come from the germline V gene. The CDR3 is made up of 25 amino acids. The CDR3 DNA is TGTGCTATTGGGGACCTCTTCCCTCCAAGTACCTGGGGGATACGCAGCATCGCCACCACCGATAAACTCATCTTT. Protein sequence: CAIGDLFPPSTWGIRSIATTDKLIF.

A few counts support this clone. A far larger clone is just one base off, so this is likely a read error. Other DNA sequences of this sample code for an identical CDR3. The chain recombines TRDV1 with TRDJ1, with 8 bases that match TRDD3. Since TCRdb gives no J gene, matching the DNA to germline was used here to assign it. The J segment lost 6 bases and the V segment lost 3 bases, leaving 21 bases of the junction unmatched. This CDR3 is 19 amino acids long. CDR1 TSWWSYY and CDR2 QGS come from the germline V gene. The CDR3 region is CALGEPYSPKGYAANKLIF. The DNA for the CDR3 is TGTGCTCTTGGGGAGCCCTATTCCCCAAAGGGATACGCAGCGAATAAACTCATCTTT.

This clone was picked up a small number of times. TCRdb attributes to this sequence the protein of a much larger clone, which differs from the DNA translation at residue 14; a read error is likely, and the protein displayed is translated from the DNA. The CDR3: CACDTVSGIRNTDRLIF. The CDR3 DNA reads TGTGCCTGTGACACCGTCTCCGGGATACGAAACACCGATAGACTCATCTTT. The rearrangement joins TRDV2 to TRDJ1, with 8 bases matching TRDD3. TCRdb leaves out the J gene; it was filled in here by matching the DNA to germline. This CDR3 comprises 17 residues. Germline loops: CDR1 GEAIGNYY, CDR2 EKD.

Only a few counts were recorded for this clone. The protein given by TCRdb reflects a much larger clone and differs at residue 8 from this DNA's translation, likely from a read error; the protein shown is the DNA's translation. This sample includes further DNA sequences coding for the same CDR3. This chain links TRDV3 with TRDJ1; D ambiguous. This CDR3 is built from 16 residues. CDR1 and CDR2 from the germline V gene are TVYSNPD and GDNSRS (reference sequence). V gave up 2 bases and J gave up 8 bases, with 27 bases separating them. CDR3 residues: CAFFAGTHPGLGKLIF. Written as DNA, the CDR3 is TGTGCCTTTTTTGCGGGAACCCACCCGGGCCTCGGGAAACTCATCTTT.

This clone was counted at least ten times. TCRdb records a much larger clone's protein for this DNA, with a difference at residue 12 that likely arises from a read error; the protein given is the translation of the DNA. V gene TRDV1 combines with J gene TRDJ1; D is possibly TRDD3 (6 bases). Germline V lookup: CDR1 TSWWSYY, CDR2 QGS. The CDR3 is made up of 18 amino acids. The CDR3 reads CALGEWGSDPVCTDKLTF. The CDR3 DNA reads as TGTGCTCTTGGGGAATGGGGATCGGATCCCGTGTGCACCGATAAACTCACCTTT.

In its sample, this clone was seen a few times. The amino acid sequence in TCRdb belongs to a much larger clone and departs from this DNA's translation at residue 7, likely a sequencing read error; the sequence shown is translated from the DNA. This chain's CDR3 is CALGELKHYFGYLRPTDKLIF. The CDR3 DNA follows: TGTGCTCTTGGGGAACTCAAGCACTACTTCGGATACCTGAGGCCCACCGATAAACTCATCTTT. The rearrangement uses TRDV1 and TRDJ1; tentatively, D is TRDD3 (6 bases). CDR1 is TSWWSYY, CDR2 QGS, per germline. Trimming removed 0 bases from V and 1 base from J, with 27 bases in between. The CDR3 consists of 21 residues.

In DNA, the CDR3 is TGTGCTCTTCTCGCACCCTGGGGGATACCCATTTCCGATAAACTCATCTTT. Protein: CALLAPWGIPISDKLIF. The gene calls are TRDV1 and TRDJ1; 11 bases line up with TRDD3. From germline, CDR1 is TSWWSYY and CDR2 QGS. The CDR3 consists of 17 residues. V trimming: 8 bases; J trimming: 3 bases; junction bases outside the gene matches: 14.

Comments on this clone: Given a far larger clone just one base away, this is likely a sequencing read error. No DNA is shown, since the ends of the CDR3 on it are uncertain; the CDR3 is the one TCRdb lists. The identical CDR3 is also encoded by other nucleotide sequences in the sample. The J gene has no call, while the V gene is TRDV1. Termini included, the CDR3 measures 16 amino acids. Germline CDR1 TSWWSYY, CDR2 QGS. This chain's CDR3 is CALLIFPTPYVCRLIF.

This clone has at least ten counts. A single base separates this from a much larger clone, so it may be a read error. Other DNA sequences in this specimen translate into the identical CDR3. The chain carries TRDV1 and TRDJ2; D not certain. Here the J gene was assigned by germline matching of the DNA, as TCRdb has none. Trimming cost V 1 base and J 0 bases, with 21 bases left between them. Germline lookup yields CDR1 TSWWSYY and CDR2 QGS. The CDR3 is 20 residues long. DNA for the CDR3: TGTGCTCTTGGGGAACCCCTAGCGAGGGCCCGGTCGGCTTTGACAGCACAACTCTTCTTT. Protein: CALGEPLARARSALTAQLFF.

With respect to this clone: The TCRdb protein comes from a much larger clone and disagrees with this DNA's translation at residue 21, likely due to a read error; the protein given here is derived from the DNA. The V gene is TRDV1, the J gene TRDJ1, with 11 bases identical to TRDD3. This CDR3 has 24 amino acids. Germline V gene sequence: CDR1 TSWWSYY, CDR2 QGS. The CDR3 region has the DNA TGTGCTCTTGGGAACCAGGCCTTCCTACTCCCTGGGGGATACCGGTTTCAGAACACCGATAGACTCATCTTT. This gives the protein CALGNQAFLLPGGYRFQNTDRLIF.

Comment on this clone: A far larger clone is off by one base, so a read error is likely. Other DNA variants within this sample encode the same CDR3. The V and J genes are TRDV1 and TRDJ1; TRDD3 is a possible D gene (6 bases). V lost 3 bases to trimming and J lost 1 base, with 27 bases between them. This CDR3 contains 20 residues. Germline loops: CDR1 TSWWSYY, CDR2 QGS. DNA for the CDR3: TGTGCTCTTGGGGATGAGTCACTTACGGGAGATACGCGTAGCACCGATAAACTCATCTTT. It specifies CALGDESLTGDTRSTDKLIF.

This clone came up many times. The CDR3: CAVMRPGDKGPYTDKLIF. CDR3 DNA sequence: TGTGCTGTGATGCGTCCCGGGGATAAGGGGCCGTACACCGATAAACTCATCTTT. The chain couples TRAV36/DV7 to TRDJ1; 7 positions agree with TRDD3. Unmatched junction bases numbered 18, after V lost 4 bases and J lost 0 bases. CDR3 size: 18 residues. The germline CDR1 and CDR2 sequences are VTNFRS and LTSSGIE (reference sequence).

In its sample, this clone was seen a few times. V gene TRDV1 combines with J gene TRDJ1; maybe TRDD3 (8 bases). TCRdb does not report a J gene; here it was assigned by matching the DNA to germline references. In germline, CDR1 is TSWWSYY, CDR2 QGS. Between the trimmed V and J ends, which lost 4 bases and 0 bases, there was a span of 39 bases. The CDR3 runs 24 residues. For the CDR3, the DNA is TGTGCTCTTGGGGCCCACCTTCCTCCCCACCACCCGCTGGGGGACCGACTGTACACCGATAAACTCATCTTT. It specifies CALGAHLPPHHPLGDRLYTDKLIF.

Note on this clone: TCRdb records a much larger clone's protein for this DNA, with a difference at residue 12 that likely arises from a read error; the protein given is the translation of the DNA. The gene calls are TRDV1 and TRDJ1, with 10 bases matching TRDD3. In the absence of a J gene in TCRdb, the DNA was matched to germline to assign it here. Trimming cost V 2 bases and J 2 bases; bases outside gene matches: 23. The V gene's germline CDR1 is TSWWSYY and CDR2 QGS. The CDR3 extends over 22 amino acids. Here the CDR3 reads CALGEGVPLSWRGIRRTDKLIF. In DNA, the CDR3 is TGTGCTCTTGGGGAAGGAGTACCCCTCTCGTGGCGGGGGATACGGCGAACCGATAAACTCATCTTT.

This clone was counted a few times. The protein in TCRdb stems from a much larger clone and differs at residues 12 and 22 from this DNA's translation, likely a read error; here the protein is translated from the DNA. Here the CDR3 DNA reads TGTGCTCTTGGGAACCAGGCCTTCCTACTCCCTGAGGGATACCGGTTTCAGAACACCGATAAATTCATCTTT. Translating gives CALGNQAFLLPEGYRFQNTDKFIF. This chain links TRDV1 with TRDJ1; 9 positions agree with TRDD2. Germline V gene sequence: CDR1 TSWWSYY, CDR2 QGS. The CDR3 is 24 residues long.

This clone came up a few times. This DNA's translation differs at residue 7 from TCRdb's protein, which comes from a much larger clone; a read error is likely, and the protein shown is translated from the DNA. The genes are TRDV1 and TRDJ1; D remains unclear. TCRdb carries no J gene annotation; the J gene was assigned here by matching the DNA with germline. CDR1 and CDR2 (germline): TSWWSYY, QGS. The CDR3 contains 18 residues. Trimming stripped 5 bases from V and 1 base from J, with 23 bases between. CDR3 in DNA: TGTGCTCTTGGGTTCACCCCCGTACATACTTATATCACCGATAAACTCATCTTT. This codes for CALGFTPVHTYITDKLIF.

This clone was detected many times. The protein held in TCRdb is that of a much larger clone and does not match this DNA's translation at residue 11, likely because of a read error; the protein shown is translated from the DNA. This rearrangement joins TRDV1 to TRDJ1; D possibly uses TRDD2 or TRDD3 (5 bases each). CDR1 is TSWWSYY, CDR2 QGS, per germline. This CDR3 comprises 16 residues. Trimming pared 3 bases from V and 3 bases from J, leaving 17 bases between. The DNA of the CDR3 is TGTGCTCTTGGGGATCCCGGCATCCTATACGCCGATAAACTCATCTTT. Amino acid sequence: CALGDPGILYADKLIF.

This clone was seen a few times. TCRdb's protein, taken from a much larger clone, differs from this DNA's translation at residue 12, likely owing to a read error; the protein displayed comes from the DNA. No J gene was called, and the V gene is TRDV1. Germline-derived CDR1 and CDR2 are TSWWSYY and QGS. The CDR3 is made up of 14 amino acids. The CDR3 sequence: CALIPPPDTGKFIF. The CDR3 nucleotides are TGTGCTCTGATTCCTCCCCCCGATACCGGTAAATTCATCTTT.

At least ten counts were recorded for this clone. Since a much larger clone is just one base distant, this may be a read error. The chain's CDR3 is CALGEPMLPLGVGTDKLIF. DNA for the CDR3: TGTGCTCTTGGGGAACCTATGCTCCCCCTGGGGGTCGGCACCGATAAACTCATCTTT. The chain recombines TRDV1 with TRDJ1, with TRDD3 identical over 7 bases. V shed 1 base, J shed 1 base, and the junction held 15 bases outside the gene matches. The CDR3 is 19 amino acids. Per germline, CDR1 TSWWSYY and CDR2 QGS.

This clone was found a few times. A far larger clone is one base from this, pointing to a likely read error. Other DNA sequences in the same sample also yield this CDR3. The J gene is TRDJ1, the V gene TRDV1; D is perhaps TRDD1 (5 bases). No J gene is reported in TCRdb; it was inferred here by comparing the DNA with germline. The ends were cut back, 2 bases at V and 5 bases at J, with 18 bases in the middle. Germline V gene lookup returns CDR1 TSWWSYY and CDR2 QGS. CDR3 length: 16 amino acids. CDR3 DNA sequence: TGTGCTCTTGGGGAAGAAGAAATCTCTCTTACAGATAAACTCATCTTT. Its translation is CALGEEEISLTDKLIF.

This clone was found a few times. TCRdb has a much larger clone's protein, which differs at residue 8 from the translation of this DNA, likely because of a read error; what is shown is the protein translated from the DNA. The chain links TRDV2 to TRDJ1; the D gene is possibly TRDD3 (5 bases). Germline matching of the DNA provided the J gene here, since TCRdb leaves it blank. The ends were cut back, 1 base at V and 0 bases at J, with 29 bases in the middle. This CDR3 comprises 21 residues. CDR1 and CDR2 from the germline V gene are GEAIGNYY and EKD. The CDR3 bases are TGTGCCTGTGACACATATCGGGGAGAAGAGGATATCCGGGGGTACACCGATAAACTCATCTTT. This sequence encodes CACDTYRGEEDIRGYTDKLIF.

A remark on this clone: The mismatch at residue 14 between this DNA's translation and the TCRdb protein of a much larger clone likely reflects a read error; the protein shown is translated from the DNA. The V gene is given as TRDV1, and no J gene call is available; the D call TRDD3 from the table was never checked on the DNA. Germline CDR1 TSWWSYY, CDR2 QGS. The CDR3 consists of 16 residues. The CDR3 nucleotides read TGTGCTCTTGGGGAACTACCTAGCTACTGGGGGATAGGACCCATCTTT. Translated, it gives CALGELPSYWGIGPIF.

Concerning this clone itself: A read error likely explains why the TCRdb protein, taken from a much larger clone, differs from this DNA's translation at residue 13; the protein shown is translated from the DNA. The chain combines TRDV1 with TRDJ1; 12 bases line up with TRDD3. TCRdb leaves out the J gene; it was filled in here by matching the DNA to germline. Germline assignment: CDR1 TSWWSYY and CDR2 QGS. The CDR3 is 24 residues long. The V and J ends lost 3 bases and 1 base, in that order; junction bases with no gene match: 27. CDR3 in amino acids: CALGELPRSWGRVTGGYPTDKLIF. CDR3 nucleotides: TGTGCTCTTGGGGAGCTTCCTAGGTCTTGGGGCCGAGTTACTGGGGGATACCCCACCGATAAACTCATCTTT.

This clone was counted only a few times. This DNA's translation and the protein TCRdb lists, from a much larger clone, do not match at residue 6, likely due to a read error; the protein shown is translated from the DNA. This chain connects TRDV1 to TRDJ2; 7 bases are a match to TRDD3. V lost 8 bases to trimming and J lost 8 bases; unmatched junction nucleotides: 8. This CDR3 is 13 amino acids long. CDR1 is TSWWSYY, CDR2 QGS, per germline. The CDR3 DNA reads as TGTGCTCTTTCAAGGAGCTGGGGGGCACAACTCTTCTTT. Translating it yields CALSRSWGAQLFF.

At least ten counts were recorded for this clone. The same CDR3 also results from other DNA sequences found in this sample. This sequence joins TRDV1 and TRDJ1; 9 bases agree with TRDD3. CDR1 and CDR2 from the germline V gene are TSWWSYY and QGS. V shed 4 bases and J 1 base; nucleotides not matched to a gene: 19. The CDR3 runs 20 residues. The CDR3, as DNA: TGTGCTCTTGGGGCCTCCCGTGGCGGTACTGGGGGAGCCCTCACCGATAAACTCATCTTT. Protein sequence: CALGASRGGTGGALTDKLIF.

This clone has a count of ten or more. A much larger clone sits a single nucleotide away, making a read error possible. Other DNA variants within this sample encode the same CDR3. The rearrangement joins TRDV1 to TRDJ1, with D hard to call. Germline CDR1 TSWWSYY, CDR2 QGS. The CDR3 is made up of 17 amino acids. This CDR3 reads CALGELPTLRGGTELIF. The CDR3 DNA reads as TGTGCTCTTGGGGAACTTCCAACCTTACGAGGTGGTACAGAACTCATATTT.

This clone was found a few times. A read error likely explains why the TCRdb protein, taken from a much larger clone, differs from this DNA's translation at residue 13; the protein shown is translated from the DNA. V and J are TRDV1 and TRDJ2; 10 bases are shared with TRDD3. Matching the DNA to germline supplied the J gene, which TCRdb does not give. Losses at the gene ends were 4 bases for V and 7 bases for J; bases not matched to a gene: 15. The CDR3 consists of 18 residues. The germline V gene encodes CDR1 TSWWSYY and CDR2 QGS. The CDR3 loop reads CALGALPPPWGIEAQLFF. The CDR3 DNA reads TGTGCTCTTGGGGCTCTTCCTCCTCCCTGGGGGATAGAAGCACAACTCTTCTTT.